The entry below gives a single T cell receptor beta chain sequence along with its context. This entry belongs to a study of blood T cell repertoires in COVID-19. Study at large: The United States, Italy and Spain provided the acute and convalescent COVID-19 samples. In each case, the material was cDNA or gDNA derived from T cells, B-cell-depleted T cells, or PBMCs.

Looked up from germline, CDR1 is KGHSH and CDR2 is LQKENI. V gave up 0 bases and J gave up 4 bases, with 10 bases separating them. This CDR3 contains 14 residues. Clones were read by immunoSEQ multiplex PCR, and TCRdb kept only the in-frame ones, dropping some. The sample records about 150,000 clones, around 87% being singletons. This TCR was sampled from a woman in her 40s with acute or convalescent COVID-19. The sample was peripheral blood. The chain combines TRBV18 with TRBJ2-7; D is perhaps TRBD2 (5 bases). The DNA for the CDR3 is TGTGCCAGCTCACCACCTTGGGTAGCGTACGAGCAGTACTTC. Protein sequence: CASSPPWVAYEQYF. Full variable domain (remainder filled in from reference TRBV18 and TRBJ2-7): NAGVMQNPRHLVRRRGQEARLRCSPMKGHSHVYWYRQLPEEGLKFMVYLQKENIIDESGMPKERFSAEFPKEGPSILRIQQVVRGDSAAYFCASSPPWVAYEQYFGPGTRLTVT.